Below are 32 T cell receptor beta chains sequenced from a single sample in a study of blood T cell repertoires in COVID-19. Clones were read by immunoSEQ multiplex PCR, and TCRdb kept only the in-frame ones, dropping some. The sample holds 30,000 to 35,000 clones, roughly 75% seen once. What was sequenced was peripheral blood. The receptor source for this set is a man older than 75 with active or convalescent COVID-19.

This clone was seen just once. CDR3 nucleotides: TGCGCCAGCAGCCAAGATGGTCCAAGCGGCGACACCGGGGAGCTGTTTTTT. It codes for CASSQDGPSGDTGELFF. J is TRBJ2-2 and V is TRBV4-1; maybe TRBD2 (5 bases). Germline assignment: CDR1 MGHRA and CDR2 YSYEKL. The CDR3 is 17 amino acids. Trimming stripped 0 bases from V and 3 bases from J, with 14 bases between.

This chain connects TRBV11-2 to TRBJ2-5, with D possibly TRBD2 on 6 matching bases. This CDR3 comprises 14 residues. Germline V gene lookup returns CDR1 SGHAT and CDR2 FQNNGV. V shed 4 bases and J shed 0 bases, with 9 bases lying between them. In nucleotides, the CDR3 is TGTGCCAGCAGCTCCCGGGACTACCAAGAGACCCAGTACTTC. Its protein product is CASSSRDYQETQYF.

A single count supports this clone. This chain joins TRBV7-9 and TRBJ2-7; a weak D match, TRBD1 (6 bases). Trimming shortened V by 1 base and J by 2 bases, and 9 bases separated the two germline ends. CDR3 length: 14 amino acids. Germline CDR1 and CDR2: SEHNR and FQNEAQ (reference sequence). This CDR3 is CASSLGQGTYEQYF. CDR3 nucleotide sequence: TGTGCCAGCAGCTTAGGGCAGGGGACCTACGAGCAGTACTTC.

The V and J genes are TRBV6-5 and TRBJ2-2; D remains unclear. Germline CDR1 MNHEY, CDR2 SVGAGI. V lost 0 bases and J lost 6, with 5 bases in between. The CDR3 contains 13 residues. CDR3 coding DNA: TGTGCCAGCAGTTACTCAACAGCCGGGGAGCTGTTTTTT. Translating it yields CASSYSTAGELFF.

Worth noting for this clone: The junction and the germline gene differ at one end; a read error may be behind it. This chain links TRBV3-1 (or the pseudogene TRBV3-2) with TRBJ2-5; TRBD1 agrees at 7 bases. The CDR3 runs 14 residues. The germline gives CDR1 LGHDT, CDR2 YNNKEL (reference sequence). CDR3 region: CASSQDTVADRPNF. The CDR3 nucleotides read TGTGCCAGCAGCCAAGATACGGTCGCGGACAGGCCCAACTTC.

This clone was detected once. The V gene is TRBV28, the J gene TRBJ1-4, with D possibly matching TRBD1 (6 bases). The ends were cut back, 5 bases at V and 8 bases at J, with 12 bases in the middle. CDR1 and CDR2 (germline): MDHEN, SYDVKM. The CDR3 contains 13 residues. CDR3 sequence (DNA): TGTGCCAGCAGTAAAACAGGGATAGAAAAACTGTTTTTT. Translation gives CASSKTGIEKLFF.

Only a few counts were recorded for this clone. This rearrangement joins TRBV28 to TRBJ2-2, with D perhaps matching TRBD2 (6 bases). Germline V gene data show CDR1 as MDHEN and CDR2 as SYDVKM. V shed 6 bases and J shed 5 bases, with 22 bases lying between them. The CDR3 runs to 17 residues. The CDR3 DNA is TGTGCCAGCAGCAAACCCGGGACTTATTTACCTACCGGGGAGCTGTTTTTT. Protein sequence: CASSKPGTYLPTGELFF.

V is TRBV7-2 and J is TRBJ2-7; the D gene is possibly TRBD2 (6 bases). CDR3 length equals 15 residues. Germline-derived CDR1 and CDR2 are SGHTA and FQGNSA. V was clipped by 6 bases and J by 3 bases, with 18 bases between them. The CDR3 DNA reads as TGTGCCAGCAGACAAACCCAGGGAGGTCACTACGAGCAGTACTTC. It translates to CASRQTQGGHYEQYF.

This clone was counted between two and nine times. V is TRBV6-1 and J is TRBJ2-7; 7 bases map to TRBD2. V dropped 2 bases and J dropped 2; count of bases not matched to a gene: 6. Looked up from germline, CDR1 is MNHNS and CDR2 is SASEGT. The CDR3 is 15 residues long. Here the CDR3 reads CASSEYAGEAYEQYF. The CDR3, as DNA: TGTGCCAGCAGTGAATATGCGGGAGAGGCCTACGAGCAGTACTTC.

The rearrangement uses TRBV6-5 and TRBJ2-7; 10 bases map to TRBD1. V trimming: 5 bases; J trimming: 0 bases; junction bases outside the gene matches: 4. The CDR3 covers 15 residues. In germline, CDR1 is MNHEY, CDR2 SVGAGI. CDR3 nucleotides: TGTGCCAGCAGTCCCGGGACAGGGGACTCCTACGAGCAGTACTTC. This sequence encodes CASSPGTGDSYEQYF.

This clone has only a few counts. The J gene is TRBJ2-7, the V gene TRBV3-1 (or the pseudogene TRBV3-2); possible D gene TRBD2, 5 bases. The CDR3 length is 13 residues. V shed 11 bases and J shed 7 bases, with 21 bases lying between them. Per germline, CDR1 LGHDT and CDR2 YNNKEL (reference sequence). The CDR3 region is CAVTRQAGGEQYF. CDR3 in DNA: TGTGCCGTCACGAGGCAGGCCGGAGGAGAGCAGTACTTC.

The V gene is TRBV11-2, the J gene TRBJ2-5, with D possibly being TRBD2 (5 bases). CDR3 length: 17 residues. V was cut by 2 bases and J by 3 bases, with 19 bases left in between. Germline CDR1 and CDR2: SGHAT and FQNNGV. CDR3 DNA: TGTGCCAGCAGCTTATTAAAGGGCACCGGAGGTGAAGAGACCCAGTACTTC. It is translated as CASSLLKGTGGEETQYF.

The chain links TRBV6-5 to TRBJ1-6; 9 positions match TRBD1. Germline V gene data show CDR1 as MNHEY and CDR2 as SVGAGI. This CDR3 spans 15 amino acids. V lost 2 bases to trimming and J lost 7 bases; unmatched junction nucleotides: 3. CDR3 region: CASSYRDRGNSPLHF. The CDR3 nucleotides are TGTGCCAGCAGTTACCGAGACAGGGGGAATTCACCCCTCCACTTT.

The CDR3 is CASSTQSLKPQHF. The CDR3 DNA reads as TGTGCCAGTAGTACACAGAGTTTGAAGCCCCAGCATTTT. V usage is TRBV19 and J usage is TRBJ1-5, with D uncertain. The V gene's germline CDR1 is LNHDA and CDR2 SQIVND (reference sequence). The V and J ends lost 4 bases and 8 bases respectively, with 12 bases between them. The CDR3 covers 13 residues.

Notes on this clone: The same CDR3 also results from other DNA sequences found in this sample. This chain connects TRBV2 to TRBJ2-7, with D possibly matching TRBD1 (5 bases). The CDR3 runs to 14 residues. Trimming stripped 3 bases from V and 2 bases from J, with 11 bases between. Looked up from germline, CDR1 is SNHLY and CDR2 is FYNNEI. CDR3 in amino acids: CASSEGQAPYEQYF. The CDR3 DNA reads TGTGCCAGCAGTGAGGGGCAGGCACCCTACGAGCAGTACTTC.

The gene calls are TRBV4-1 and TRBJ1-2, with TRBD1 matching over 8 bases. The CDR3 consists of 15 residues. V was pared by 2 bases and J by 7 bases, with 9 bases of the junction left unmatched. Germline CDR1 is MGHRA and CDR2 is YSYEKL. CDR3 sequence: CASSQPDRVVFGYTF. CDR3 coding DNA: TGCGCCAGCAGCCAACCGGACAGGGTAGTCTTTGGCTACACCTTC.

J is TRBJ2-1 and V is TRBV5-4, with D possibly matching TRBD2 (6 bases). V dropped 6 bases and J dropped 0 bases, with 16 bases sitting between them. Germline loops: CDR1 SGHNT, CDR2 YYREEE (reference sequence). CDR3 length equals 16 residues. The CDR3 sequence is CASTRGGASSYNEQFF. In DNA, the CDR3 is TGTGCCAGCACCCGTGGAGGGGCGAGCTCCTACAATGAGCAGTTCTTC.

The chain is built from TRBV19 and TRBJ2-4, with D perhaps TRBD2 (5 bases). CDR1 and CDR2 from the germline V gene are LNHDA and SQIVND (reference sequence). Trimming removed 10 bases from V and 0 bases from J, with 13 bases in between. The CDR3 loop spans 14 amino acids. CDR3 loop: CATMTGVAKNIQYF. CDR3 in DNA: TGTGCCACCATGACCGGGGTAGCCAAAAACATTCAGTACTTC.

The chain uses TRBV24-1 and TRBJ2-3; TRBD2 agrees at 11 bases. The CDR3 runs to 17 residues. Trimming removed 0 bases from V and 4 bases from J; junction bases left unmatched: 5. Per the germline V gene, CDR1 is KGHDR and CDR2 is SFDVKD. The chain's CDR3 is CATSDLRTSGSSDTQYF. The CDR3 coding sequence is TGTGCCACCAGTGATTTGCGTACTAGCGGGAGTTCAGATACGCAGTATTTT.

This clone was counted only a few times. The CDR3 is CASSLGGGGRAWEQYF. CDR3 coding DNA: TGTGCCAGCAGCTTAGGCGGAGGCGGGAGGGCTTGGGAGCAGTACTTC. This sequence joins TRBV13 and TRBJ2-7; 9 bases match TRBD2. The V gene end was trimmed by 0 bases and the J gene end by 7 bases; junction bases not matched to a gene: 10. The length of the CDR3 is 16 residues. The V gene's germline CDR1 is PRHDT and CDR2 FYEKMQ (reference sequence).

J is TRBJ1-4 and V is TRBV28; D is possibly TRBD1 (5 bases). The CDR3 is 14 amino acids. Germline values: CDR1 MDHEN, CDR2 SYDVKM. V was shortened by 6 bases and J by 7 bases, with 15 bases between the two germline ends. In DNA, the CDR3 is TGTGCCAGCAGCCCTAATGACAGTTTTGAAAAACTGTTTTTT. Translating it yields CASSPNDSFEKLFF.

The CDR3 loop reads CASGLTGTAYNSPLHF. The CDR3, as DNA: TGTGCTAGTGGTTTGACAGGGACAGCCTATAATTCACCCCTCCACTTT. This chain joins TRBV12-5 and TRBJ1-6; TRBD1 aligns across 7 bases. Germline lookup yields CDR1 LGHNT and CDR2 FRNRAP. Unmatched junction bases numbered 3, after V lost 2 bases and J lost 2 bases. This CDR3 has 16 amino acids.

This chain uses TRBV15 with TRBJ1-1; 7 bases match TRBD1. This CDR3 contains 14 residues. The junction had 4 bases not matched to a gene; V was cut back by 5 bases and J by 1 base. Germline lookup yields CDR1 LNHNV and CDR2 YYDKDF (reference sequence). The CDR3 is CATSPGTANTEAFF. The CDR3 DNA follows: TGTGCCACCAGCCCCGGGACAGCGAACACTGAAGCTTTCTTT.

The chain carries TRBV27 and TRBJ2-7; 9 positions agree with TRBD2. J lost 4 bases, V lost 6 bases, and 10 bases had no gene match. The length of the CDR3 is 15 residues. The germline V gene has CDR1 MNHEY and CDR2 SMNVEV (reference sequence). CDR3 residues: CASSLKLAGAYEQYF. The CDR3 DNA is TGTGCCAGCAGCCTAAAGTTAGCGGGAGCTTACGAGCAGTACTTC.

The CDR3 spells CASSFNRDSNYEQYF. CDR3 DNA: TGTGCCAGCAGTTTCAACCGGGACAGCAACTACGAGCAGTACTTC. The chain joins TRBV6-5 to TRBJ2-7, with TRBD1 identical over 7 bases. In germline, CDR1 is MNHEY, CDR2 SVGAGI. The V and J ends lost 4 bases and 3 bases, in that order; junction bases with no gene match: 9. The CDR3 loop spans 15 amino acids.

The chain combines TRBV7-9 with TRBJ2-2; maybe TRBD1 (6 bases). From germline, CDR1 is SEHNR and CDR2 FQNEAQ (reference sequence). V lost 3 bases, J lost 6 bases, and 14 bases lay in between. This CDR3 contains 15 residues. CDR3 protein: CASSFSTGLPGELFF. CDR3 DNA: TGTGCCAGCAGCTTTTCAACAGGGTTGCCCGGGGAGCTGTTTTTT.

The rearrangement links TRBV10-3 to TRBJ1-2; a weak D match, TRBD1 (5 bases). The germline V gene has CDR1 ENHRY and CDR2 SYGVKD. This CDR3 has 12 amino acids. The V end lost 8 bases, the J end lost 8 bases, and 15 bases lay between the germline ends. CDR3 DNA sequence: TGTGCCATCGGTTCGGCCGGGGGAGGCTACACCTTC. Amino acids: CAIGSAGGGYTF.

This clone was picked up a small number of times. The chain is built from TRBV15 and TRBJ2-7; tentative D call: TRBD2 (6 bases). Germline V gene sequence: CDR1 LNHNV, CDR2 YYDKDF (reference sequence). Trimming took off 4 bases at V and 2 bases at J, with 18 bases between the two ends. The CDR3 contains 16 residues. CDR3 DNA: TGTGCCACCAGCACTAAAGCCGGGACTGAGGCCTACGAGCAGTACTTC. Amino acid sequence: CATSTKAGTEAYEQYF.

The J gene is TRBJ1-6, the V gene TRBV1. TRBV1 is assigned pseudogene status. This CDR3 contains 15 residues. The CDR3, as DNA: TGCACCAGCAGGTCTAGTTTCTTCTATAATTCACCCCTCCACTTT. This gives the protein CTSRSSFFYNSPLHF.

This clone occurred a few times. The chain employs TRBV27 and TRBJ1-2, with TRBD1 matching over 7 bases. Germline V CDR1 and CDR2: MNHEY, SMNVEV (reference sequence). The J segment lost 1 base and the V segment lost 4 bases, leaving 3 bases of the junction unmatched. The CDR3 consists of 14 residues. CDR3 bases: TGTGCCAGCAGTTCCCGGGACAGTAACTATGGCTACACCTTC. Protein sequence: CASSSRDSNYGYTF.

This sequence joins TRBV28 and TRBJ1-5; no clear D. The V gene's germline CDR1 is MDHEN and CDR2 SYDVKM. V was shortened by 3 bases and J by 0 bases, with 12 bases between the two germline ends. This CDR3 has 16 residues. CDR3: CASSFGVTHSNQPQHF. CDR3 DNA sequence: TGTGCCAGCAGTTTCGGGGTTACCCATAGCAATCAGCCCCAGCATTTT.

This chain joins TRBV5-1 and TRBJ2-3; 7 bases align to TRBD2. The trim removed 3 bases at V and 6 bases at J, leaving 4 bases unmatched. CDR1 and CDR2 from the germline V gene are SGHRS and YFSETQ. The CDR3 is 13 amino acids. CDR3 in amino acids: CASSSIAGDTQYF. The DNA of the CDR3 is TGCGCCAGCAGCTCAATAGCGGGTGATACGCAGTATTTT.